These 5 T cell receptor beta chains share one sample of origin, sequenced in a study of shared clonotypes between healthy human individuals (dated by TCRdb to the early 2020s). CD8 naive samples consisted of CD45RO-negative cells that were positively selected for CCR7, yielding a CD45RA+CCR7+ population without TemRA cells. Library generation was performed with the immunoSEQ multiplex PCR assay. TCRdb holds this immuneACCESS table with in-frame rearrangements only. Some clones are missing; in checked studies, unresolved V genes explain under half, and the rest has no known cause. The sample has 560,000 or so clones on record, about 95% of them singletons. Together, the top ten hold 0.095% to 0.13% of the sample. Sample: naive CD8+ T cells sorted from blood. The cell subset or site label, as the study defines it: CD45RA+CCR7+. The receptors derive from a woman younger than 45 in good health.

This chain connects TRBV11-2 to TRBJ2-7; 10 bases align to TRBD1. The CDR3 is 14 amino acids. The germline V gene encodes CDR1 SGHAT and CDR2 FQNNGV. With V trimmed by 5 bases and J by 2 bases, 3 bases remained unmatched. The CDR3 DNA reads TGTGCCAGCAGCCCCGGACAGGGGGCCTACGAGCAGTACTTC. This sequence encodes CASSPGQGAYEQYF.

For this clone: It is unclear where the CDR3 begins or ends on the DNA, so no DNA is shown, and the CDR3 is as TCRdb lists it. CDR3 sequence reads: CASSTSGLGEKLFF. The chain links TRBV2 to TRBJ1-4. The CDR3 length equals 14 residues, ends included. Germline V gives CDR1 SNHLY, CDR2 FYNNEI.

The genes are TRBV10-1 and TRBJ1-2, with TRBD1 as a possible D gene (6 bases). The V gene's germline CDR1 is WNHNN and CDR2 SYGVQD (reference sequence). The germline V and J ends were trimmed by 9 bases and 2 bases, with 13 bases remaining between them. This CDR3 spans 13 amino acids. DNA for the CDR3: TGCGCCAGAGATCCAGGGGTGAACTATGGCTACACCTTC. Its translation is CARDPGVNYGYTF.

The chain is built from TRBV28 and TRBJ1-2; 8 bases line up with TRBD1. Trimming cost V 5 bases and J 1 base; bases outside gene matches: 6. Looked up from germline, CDR1 is MDHEN and CDR2 is SYDVKM. The CDR3 runs 15 residues. The CDR3 bases are TGTGCCAGCAGTCCCAGGACAGGGCGTAACTATGGCTACACCTTC. It is translated as CASSPRTGRNYGYTF.

V and J are TRBV4-2 and TRBJ2-1, with 14 nucleotides matching TRBD2. The CDR3 extends over 18 amino acids. V was pared by 0 bases and J by 10 bases, with 11 bases of the junction left unmatched. Per the germline V gene, CDR1 is LGHNA and CDR2 is YNFKEQ. CDR3 region: CASSQDPTSGRAWVEQFF. CDR3 sequence (DNA): TGTGCCAGCAGCCAAGATCCGACTAGCGGGAGGGCATGGGTAGAGCAGTTCTTC.